This T cell receptor beta chain originates from a study of CD8+ T cells in alopecia areata (dated 2018 in TCRdb). Concerning the study at large: The treated patients took part in an open-label pilot trial in which moderate-to-severe alopecia areata was treated with oral tofacitinib at 5 to 10 mg twice daily. Tofacitinib was given for 6 to 18 months, followed by 6 months of follow-up off drug to assess delayed response and recurrence. In treated patients, disease severity was measured using the SALT score, which gives the percentage of scalp surface area affected. The study used high-throughput TCRbeta sequencing to examine T cell clonal expansion in alopecia areata, in both the C3H/HeJ mouse model and human patients. On the human side, TCRbeta sequencing was run on scalp tissue and on sorted CD4+ and CD8+ peripheral blood T cells from healthy controls and from alopecia areata patients with either patchy or totalis/universalis disease. Biopsies were taken from tofacitinib-treated patients at baseline and at 4 and 24 weeks of treatment, and a later scalp biopsy was taken in several of the tofacitinib-treated patients. Clonality in the scalp was compared among normal scalp (n=4), patchy alopecia areata scalp (n=8), and alopecia totalis/universalis scalp (n=8). RNA came from the PAXgene miRNA kit for fixed scalp, the miRNeasy kit for PBMCs, and the RNeasy kit for mouse skin. Amplification of TCRbeta CDR3 regions was done by immunoSEQ multiplex PCR using 35 Vbeta forward primers and 13 Jbeta reverse primers. Study-wide findings and limitations: Scalp TCR repertoire analysis is complicated because resident alphabeta T cells in normal human skin are also sequenced, whereas mouse skin is dominated by gammadelta T cells. Compared with normal scalp, lesional scalp had higher clonality and more expanded CD8+ clones, particularly in alopecia totalis/universalis, a pattern that suggests antigenic drive. Many expanded lesional clones persisted in scalp and blood during tofacitinib treatment, which may partly explain relapse after stopping treatment. The treated cohort was small, with a single nonresponder, so links between baseline CD8+ expansion and response need larger studies. Scalp clonality and the number of expanded CD8+ clones among the top 100 scalp clones were significantly decreased by tofacitinib. Shared TCR sequences between patients were less evident than in mice, which may be partly attributable to HLA diversity in the patient population.

With respect to this clone: Its antigen is not yet known. There are no base qualities to consult, and no much larger clone falls within one base.

V is pared back by 0 bases and J by 7 bases, with 18 bases lying between the germline termini. CDR1 and CDR2 are drawn from the germline V gene: LGHNA, YSLEER. The CDR3 starts with the cysteine, ends with the phenylalanine, and has 16 residues. The kept DNA is CDR3 alone, 48 bases in frame from the first base. Library preparation used the immunoSEQ multiplex PCR assay. RNA was extracted from all samples and reverse transcribed into cDNA, which served as template for TCR sequencing. SuperScript III was used for first-strand cDNA synthesis, primed with a 2:1 mix of oligo-dT and random hexamers. A synthetic immune receptor repertoire was used to measure amplification bias, and any remaining bias was corrected computationally. Processing in the source paper ran as follows. Raw reads were preprocessed for error removal, and CDR3 was defined according to IMGT conventions as running from the conserved cysteine to phenylalanine. To get clonality, Shannon entropy was normalized by log2 of the number of productive unique TCRs and the result was subtracted from 1. Whether scalp clones were CD4 or CD8 was inferred by matching scalp TCRbeta sequences against CD4 and CD8 repertoires sorted from blood. The clones in this table, taken by TCRdb from immuneACCESS, are in-frame only. Not every clone is retained; where verified, under half of the shortfall comes from an unresolved V gene, and the cause of the rest is unknown. For V, J and clone size, that table is used; D and trimming come from the DNA. In all, the sample holds about 87,000 clones, and more than 65% of those were seen once. 17% of the sample is taken by the ten largest.

This specimen's treatment or condition label, per the study, means: oral pan-JAK inhibitor, 5-10 mg twice daily. From alopecia areata patients, peripheral blood was collected along with lesional scalp punch biopsies. PBMCs were isolated by density centrifugation and stained for CD3, CD4 and CD8, and CD4+ and CD8+ T cells were sorted on a FACSAria. Sequenced here: CD8+ T cells sorted from blood, sampled around week 44, from a patient treated with tofacitinib. The receptor was isolated from a human donor with alopecia areata. Recombination linked TRBV4-3 to TRBJ1-2, and the D gene may be TRBD1, 5 bases matching. CDR3 sequence: CASSQDPQLGPGGYTF. The nucleotides are TGCGCCAGCAGCCAAGATCCTCAACTGGGGCCGGGTGGCTACACCTTC.